Below, one T cell receptor (beta chain) is given with its context. Antigen: not known. Assay: immunoSEQ multiplex PCR; the TCRdb copy retains only in-frame clones and omits some. In the table there are under 80,000 clones, around 85% of which are singletons. This sample stems from a study of OX40 agonist ivuxolimab in advanced cancers. About the research overall: The study gave patients intravenous ivuxolimab at 0.01 to 10 mg/kg every 2 weeks.

Germline V CDR1 and CDR2: LGHNT, FRNRAP. This CDR3 region has 17 residues. The V gene end was trimmed by 6 bases and the J gene end by 1 base; junction bases not matched to a gene: 4. Study observations and caveats: At 0.1 to 3.0 mg/kg and by week 6, clonal expansion occurred in CD4+ and CD8+ blood T cells.

People who had autoimmune disease history or systemic immunosuppression were excluded. Peripheral blood came from all dose cohorts at three timepoints. This material consisted of CD4+ or CD8+ T cells sorted from blood, taken in a trial of the OX40 agonist ivuxolimab. The TCR sequence derives from an adult with an advanced solid tumor such as melanoma, head and neck, liver or kidney cancer. The rearrangement joins TRBV12-5 to TRBJ2-2; 14 bases align to TRBD2. The CDR3 sequence: CASGRTSGGRNTGELFF. The CDR3 DNA is TGTGCTAGTGGCCGGACTAGCGGGGGGCGGAACACCGGGGAGCTGTTTTTT. Based on the CDR3 plus reference TRBV12-5 and TRBJ2-2, the full variable domain is DARVTQTPRHKVTEMGQEVTMRCQPILGHNTVFWYRQTMMQGLELLAYFRNRAPLDDSGMPKDRFSAEMPDATLATLKIQPSEPRDSAVYFCASGRTSGGRNTGELFFGEGSRLTVL.